This TCR beta chain appears in the sequencing data of a study of human T cells and chemical hapten exposure. Study conclusions and caveats: TCRs at high frequency, those above 1 in 1000, did not change with DPC sensitization.

Time point denoted: pre-sensitization, week 0. Treatment defined: therapeutic diphenylcyclopropenone sensitization with weekly scalp DPC. Suited to DPC and affected by alopecia, the donors ranged from 18 to 70 years old. TCRdb redid the calling of the RACE reads with MiXCR, one entry per CDR3 protein. The data contain tens of thousands of distinct CDR3 sequences, around 7.6% of them singletons. In this sample, this clonotype turned up many times. As yet, its antigen is unknown. The clonotype was recovered from a woman aged 50 to 60 with alopecia areata. Some clones in this sample may be carry-over from other donors' samples. The source material was whole blood, sampled in connection with sensitization to the hapten diphenylcyclopropenone (DPC).

CDR3 sequence (DNA): TGTGCCAGCTCCCATGAGGGGCCCGGACCCTACGAGCAGTACTTC. Protein: CASSHEGPGPYEQYF. The rearrangement links TRBV18 to TRBJ2-7; perhaps D is TRBD1 or TRBD2 (5 bases each). The V gene's germline CDR1 is KGHSH and CDR2 LQKENI. The CDR3 runs to 15 residues. V lost 6 bases and J lost 2, with 17 bases in between.